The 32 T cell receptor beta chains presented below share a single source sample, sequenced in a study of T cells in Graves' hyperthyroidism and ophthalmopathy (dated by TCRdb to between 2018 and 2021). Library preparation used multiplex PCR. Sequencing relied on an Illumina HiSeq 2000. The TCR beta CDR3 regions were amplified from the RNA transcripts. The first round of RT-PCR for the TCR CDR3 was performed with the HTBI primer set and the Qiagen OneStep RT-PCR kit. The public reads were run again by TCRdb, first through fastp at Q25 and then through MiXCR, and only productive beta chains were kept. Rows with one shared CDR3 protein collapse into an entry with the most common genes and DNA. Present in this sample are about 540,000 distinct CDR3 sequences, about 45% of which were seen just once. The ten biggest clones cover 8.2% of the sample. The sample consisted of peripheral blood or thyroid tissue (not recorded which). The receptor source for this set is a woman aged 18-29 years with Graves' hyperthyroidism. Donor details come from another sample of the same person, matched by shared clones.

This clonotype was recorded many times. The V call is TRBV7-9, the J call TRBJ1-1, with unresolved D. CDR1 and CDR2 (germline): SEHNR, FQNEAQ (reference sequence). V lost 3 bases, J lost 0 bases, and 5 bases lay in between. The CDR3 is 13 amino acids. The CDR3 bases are TGTGCCAGCAGCTTTGACATGAACACTGAAGCTTTCTTT. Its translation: CASSFDMNTEAFF.

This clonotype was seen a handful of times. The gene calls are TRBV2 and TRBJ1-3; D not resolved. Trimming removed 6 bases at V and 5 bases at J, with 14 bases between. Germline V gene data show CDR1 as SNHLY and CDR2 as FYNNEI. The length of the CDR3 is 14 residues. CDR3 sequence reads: CASSQDSVRNTIYF. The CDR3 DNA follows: TGTGCCAGCAGCCAAGATTCAGTCCGAAACACCATATATTTT.

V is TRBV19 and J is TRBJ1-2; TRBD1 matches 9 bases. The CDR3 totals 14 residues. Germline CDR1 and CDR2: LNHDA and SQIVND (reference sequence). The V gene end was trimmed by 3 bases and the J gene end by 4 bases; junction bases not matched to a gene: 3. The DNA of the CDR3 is TGTGCCAGTAGTATCGACAGGGGGGCCTATGGCTACACCTTC. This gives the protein CASSIDRGAYGYTF.

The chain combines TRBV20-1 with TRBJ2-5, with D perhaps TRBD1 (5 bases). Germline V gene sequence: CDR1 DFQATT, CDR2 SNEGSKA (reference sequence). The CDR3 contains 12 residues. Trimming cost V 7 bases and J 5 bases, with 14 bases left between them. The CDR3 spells CSGQGAVETQYF. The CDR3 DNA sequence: TGCAGTGGCCAAGGGGCTGTGGAGACCCAGTACTTC.

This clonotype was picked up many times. The CDR3: CASSLTTGDNSPLHF. The CDR3 region has the DNA TGTGCCAGCAGCTTAACAACCGGAGATAATTCACCCCTCCACTTT. The chain links TRBV7-9 to TRBJ1-6; D is uncertain. Deletions cut 2 bases from V and 5 bases from J, with 10 bases between. Per germline, CDR1 SEHNR and CDR2 FQNEAQ (reference sequence). This CDR3 is built from 15 residues.

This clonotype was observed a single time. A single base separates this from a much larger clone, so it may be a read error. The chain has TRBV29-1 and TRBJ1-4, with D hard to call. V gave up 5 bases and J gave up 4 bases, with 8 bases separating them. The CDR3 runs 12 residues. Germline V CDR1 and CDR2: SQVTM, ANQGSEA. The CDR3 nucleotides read TGCAGCGTTACCCCAGATAATGAAAAACTGTTTTTT. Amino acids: CSVTPDNEKLFF.

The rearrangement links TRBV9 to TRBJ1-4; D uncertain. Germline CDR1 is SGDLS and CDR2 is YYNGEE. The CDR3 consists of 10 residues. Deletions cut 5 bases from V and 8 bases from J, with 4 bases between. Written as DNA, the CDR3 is TGTGCCAGCAGTCCGGAAAAACTGTTTTTT. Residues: CASSPEKLFF.

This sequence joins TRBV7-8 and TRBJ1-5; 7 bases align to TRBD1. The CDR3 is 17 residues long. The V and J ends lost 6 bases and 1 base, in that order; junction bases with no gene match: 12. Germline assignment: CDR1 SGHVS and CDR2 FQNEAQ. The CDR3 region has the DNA TGTGCCAGCAGGCAAAGACAGGGAGTGGGGAGCAATCAGCCCCAGCATTTT. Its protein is CASRQRQGVGSNQPQHF.

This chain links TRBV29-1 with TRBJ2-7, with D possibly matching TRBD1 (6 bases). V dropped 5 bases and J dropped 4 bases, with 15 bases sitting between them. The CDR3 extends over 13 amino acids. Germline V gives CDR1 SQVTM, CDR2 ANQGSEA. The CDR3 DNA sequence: TGCAGCGTTCTTTCACAGGGCGGTTACGAGCAGTACTTC. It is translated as CSVLSQGGYEQYF.

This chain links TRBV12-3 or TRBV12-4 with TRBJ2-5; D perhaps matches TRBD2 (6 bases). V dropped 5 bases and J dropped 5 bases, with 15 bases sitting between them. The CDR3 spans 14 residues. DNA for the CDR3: TGTGCCAGCAGTCCCTTTAGCGGAGGTGAGACCCAGTACTTC. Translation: CASSPFSGGETQYF.

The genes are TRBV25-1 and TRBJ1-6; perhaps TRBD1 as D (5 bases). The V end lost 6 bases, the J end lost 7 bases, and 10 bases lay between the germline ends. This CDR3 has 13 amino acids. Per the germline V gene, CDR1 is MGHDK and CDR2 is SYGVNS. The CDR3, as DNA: TGTGCCAGCAGGGGACCGAGCAATTCACCCCTCCACTTT. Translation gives CASRGPSNSPLHF. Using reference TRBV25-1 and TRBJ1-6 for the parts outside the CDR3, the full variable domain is EADIYQTPRYLVIGTGKKITLECSQTMGHDKMYWYQQDPGMELHLIHYSYGVNSTEKGDLSSESTVSRIRTEHFPLTLESARPSHTSQYLCASRGPSNSPLHFGNGTRLTVT.

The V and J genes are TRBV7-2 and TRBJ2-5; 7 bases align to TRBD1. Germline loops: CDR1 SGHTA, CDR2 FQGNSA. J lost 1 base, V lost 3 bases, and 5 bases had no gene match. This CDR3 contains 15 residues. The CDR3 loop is CASSLETGFQETQYF. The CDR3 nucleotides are TGTGCCAGCAGCTTGGAGACAGGGTTCCAAGAGACCCAGTACTTC. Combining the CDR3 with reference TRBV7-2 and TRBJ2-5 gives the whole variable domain GAGVSQSPSNKVTEKGKDVELRCDPISGHTALYWYRQSLGQGLEFLIYFQGNSAPDKSGLPSDRFSAERTGGSVSTLTIQRTQQEDSAVYLCASSLETGFQETQYFGPGTRLLVL.

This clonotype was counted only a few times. CDR3 in DNA: TGTGCCAGCAGTTGGGGTAGACAGCCGAACACTGAAGCTTTCTTT. Protein sequence: CASSWGRQPNTEAFF. The gene calls are TRBV2 and TRBJ1-1, with a possible D match to TRBD1 (5 bases). The CDR3 spans 15 residues. Germline values: CDR1 SNHLY, CDR2 FYNNEI. The V and J ends lost 5 bases and 1 base respectively, with 14 bases between them.

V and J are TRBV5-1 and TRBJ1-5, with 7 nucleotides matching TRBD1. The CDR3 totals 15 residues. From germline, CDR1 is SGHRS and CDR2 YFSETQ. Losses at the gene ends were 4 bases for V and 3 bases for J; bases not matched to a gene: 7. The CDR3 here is CASSVMDRPNQPQHF. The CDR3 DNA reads TGCGCCAGCAGCGTTATGGACAGGCCCAATCAGCCCCAGCATTTT.

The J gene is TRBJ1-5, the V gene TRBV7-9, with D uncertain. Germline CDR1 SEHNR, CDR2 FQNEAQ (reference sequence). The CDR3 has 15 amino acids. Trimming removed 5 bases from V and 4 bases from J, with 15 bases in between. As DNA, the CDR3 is TGTGCCAGCAGCCAAGATGGATTCCGGAATCAGCCCCAGCATTTT. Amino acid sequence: CASSQDGFRNQPQHF.

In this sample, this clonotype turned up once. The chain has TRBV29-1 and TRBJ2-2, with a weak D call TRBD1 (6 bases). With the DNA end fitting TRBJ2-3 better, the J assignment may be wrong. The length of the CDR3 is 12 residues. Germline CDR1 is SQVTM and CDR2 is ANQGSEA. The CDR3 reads CSVEGGGHTQYF. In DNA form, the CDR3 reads TGCAGCGTTGAAGGAGGGGGTCATACGCAGTATTTT.

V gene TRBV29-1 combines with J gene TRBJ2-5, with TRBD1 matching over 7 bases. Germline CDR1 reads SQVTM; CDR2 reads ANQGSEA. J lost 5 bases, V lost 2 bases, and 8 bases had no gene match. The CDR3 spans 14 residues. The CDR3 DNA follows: TGCAGCGTTGAATTACAGGGGCTTCATGAGACCCAGTACTTC. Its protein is CSVELQGLHETQYF.

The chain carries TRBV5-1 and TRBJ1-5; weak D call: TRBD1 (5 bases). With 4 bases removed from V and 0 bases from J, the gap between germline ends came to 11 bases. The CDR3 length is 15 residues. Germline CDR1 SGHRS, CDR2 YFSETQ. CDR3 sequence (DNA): TGCGCCAGCAGCAGAACCACAGGTAGCAATCAGCCCCAGCATTTT. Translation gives CASSRTTGSNQPQHF.

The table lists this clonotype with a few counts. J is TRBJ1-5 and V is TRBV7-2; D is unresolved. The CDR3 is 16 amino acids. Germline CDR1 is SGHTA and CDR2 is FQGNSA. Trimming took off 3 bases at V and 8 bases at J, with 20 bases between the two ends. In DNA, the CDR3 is TGTGCCAGCAGCTTGGCCTCTACGGGCCCTTGGGAGCCCCAGCATTTT. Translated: CASSLASTGPWEPQHF.

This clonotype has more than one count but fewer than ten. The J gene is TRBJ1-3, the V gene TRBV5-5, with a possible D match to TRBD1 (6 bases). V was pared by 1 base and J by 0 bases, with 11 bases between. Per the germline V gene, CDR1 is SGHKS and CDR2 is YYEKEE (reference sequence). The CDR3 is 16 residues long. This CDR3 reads CASSLSGANSGNTIYF. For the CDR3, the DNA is TGTGCCAGCAGCTTGTCAGGGGCTAACTCTGGAAACACCATATATTTT. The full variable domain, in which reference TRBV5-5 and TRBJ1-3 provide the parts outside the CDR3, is DAGVTQSPTHLIKTRGQQVTLRCSPISGHKSVSWYQQVLGQGPQFIFQYYEKEERGRGNFPDRFSARQFPNYSSELNVNALLLGDSALYLCASSLSGANSGNTIYFGEGSWLTVV.

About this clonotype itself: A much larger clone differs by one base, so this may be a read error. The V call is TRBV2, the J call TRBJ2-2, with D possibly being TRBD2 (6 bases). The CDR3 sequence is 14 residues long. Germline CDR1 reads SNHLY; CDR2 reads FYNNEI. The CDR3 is CASSGRDGTGGLFF. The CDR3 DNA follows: TGTGCCAGCAGTGGCCGGGACGGCACCGGGGGGCTGTTTTTT.

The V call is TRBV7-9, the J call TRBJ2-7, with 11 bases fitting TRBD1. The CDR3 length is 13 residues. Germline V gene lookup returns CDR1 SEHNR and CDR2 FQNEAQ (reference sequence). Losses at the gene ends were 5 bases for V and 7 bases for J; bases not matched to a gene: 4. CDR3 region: CASSGTGGREQYF. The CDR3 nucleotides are TGTGCCAGCAGCGGGACAGGGGGGAGGGAGCAGTACTTC. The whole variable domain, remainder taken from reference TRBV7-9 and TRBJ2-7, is DTGVSQNPRHKITKRGQNVTFRCDPISEHNRLYWYRQTLGQGPEFLTYFQNEAQLEKSRLLSDRFSAERPKGSFSTLEIQRTEQGDSAMYLCASSGTGGREQYFGPGTRLTVT.

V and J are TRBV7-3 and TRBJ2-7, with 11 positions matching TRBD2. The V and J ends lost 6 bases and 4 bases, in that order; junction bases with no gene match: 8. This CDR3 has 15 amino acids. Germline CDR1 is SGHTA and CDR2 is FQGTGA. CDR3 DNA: TGTGCCAGCAGTCATAGCGGGAGGGCCGGTTACGAGCAGTACTTC. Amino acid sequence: CASSHSGRAGYEQYF.

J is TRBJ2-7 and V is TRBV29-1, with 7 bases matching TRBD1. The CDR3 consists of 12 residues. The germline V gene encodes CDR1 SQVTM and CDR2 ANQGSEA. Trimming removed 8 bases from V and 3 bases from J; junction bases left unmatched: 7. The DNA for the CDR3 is TGCAGCTTGTACCAGGGGGTCTACGAGCAGTACTTC. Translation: CSLYQGVYEQYF.

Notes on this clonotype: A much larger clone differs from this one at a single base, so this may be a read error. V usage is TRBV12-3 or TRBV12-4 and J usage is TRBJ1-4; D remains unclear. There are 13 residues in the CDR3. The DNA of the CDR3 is TGTGCCAGCAGTTTGGGTCTGGATGAAGAACTGTTTTTT. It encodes CASSLGLDEELFF.

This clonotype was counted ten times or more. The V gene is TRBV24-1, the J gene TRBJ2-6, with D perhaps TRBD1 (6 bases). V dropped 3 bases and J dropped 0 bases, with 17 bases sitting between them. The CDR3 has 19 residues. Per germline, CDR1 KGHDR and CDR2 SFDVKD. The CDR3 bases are TGTGCCACCAGTGATCCCCCAGGCAGGACAGTCTCTGGGGCCAACGTCCTGACTTTC. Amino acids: CATSDPPGRTVSGANVLTF.

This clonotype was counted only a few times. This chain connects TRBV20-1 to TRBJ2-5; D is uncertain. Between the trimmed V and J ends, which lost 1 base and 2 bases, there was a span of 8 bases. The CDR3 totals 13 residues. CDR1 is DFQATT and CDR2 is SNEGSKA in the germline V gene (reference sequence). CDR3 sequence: CSARVPVQETQYF. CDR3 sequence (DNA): TGCAGTGCTAGAGTCCCGGTGCAAGAGACCCAGTACTTC.

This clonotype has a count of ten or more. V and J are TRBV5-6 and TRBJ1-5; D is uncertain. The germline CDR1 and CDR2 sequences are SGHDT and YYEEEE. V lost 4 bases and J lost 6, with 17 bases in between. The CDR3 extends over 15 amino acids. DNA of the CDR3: TGTGCCAGCAGCCGAATCGAAGGCCGGAGTCAGCCCCAGCATTTT. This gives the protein CASSRIEGRSQPQHF.

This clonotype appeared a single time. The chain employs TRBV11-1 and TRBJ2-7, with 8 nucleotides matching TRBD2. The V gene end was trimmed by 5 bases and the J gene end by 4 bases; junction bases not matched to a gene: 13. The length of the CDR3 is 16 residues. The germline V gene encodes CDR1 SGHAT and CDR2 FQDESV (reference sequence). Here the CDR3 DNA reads TGTGCCAGCAGCCTCCACAAAACTAGCGGAAATTACGAGCAGTACTTC. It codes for CASSLHKTSGNYEQYF.

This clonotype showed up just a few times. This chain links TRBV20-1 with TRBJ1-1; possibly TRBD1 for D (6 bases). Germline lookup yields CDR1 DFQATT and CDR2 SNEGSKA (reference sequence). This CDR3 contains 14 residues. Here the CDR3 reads CSARGGIPNTEAFF. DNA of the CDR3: TGCAGCGCAAGGGGGGGGATTCCAAACACTGAAGCTTTCTTT.

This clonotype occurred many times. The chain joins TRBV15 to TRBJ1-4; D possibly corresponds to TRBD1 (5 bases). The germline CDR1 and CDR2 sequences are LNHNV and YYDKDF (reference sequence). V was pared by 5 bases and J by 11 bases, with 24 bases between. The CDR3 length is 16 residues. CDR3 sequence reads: CATSATTGTELGKLFF. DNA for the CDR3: TGTGCCACCAGCGCAACAACCGGGACCGAGTTGGGGAAACTGTTTTTT.

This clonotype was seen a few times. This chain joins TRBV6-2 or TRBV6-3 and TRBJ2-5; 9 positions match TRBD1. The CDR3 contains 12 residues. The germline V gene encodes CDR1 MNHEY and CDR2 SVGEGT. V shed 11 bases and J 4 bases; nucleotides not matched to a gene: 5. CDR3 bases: TGTGCCTCGGACAGGGGAGGAGAGACCCAGTACTTC. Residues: CASDRGGETQYF.